This paragraph covers one T cell receptor beta chain sequence. The CDR3 is 11 amino acids. The V end was cut by 4 bases, the J end by 7 bases, with 7 bases between. The sample is drawn from a study of blood T cell repertoires in COVID-19. On the study more broadly: Acute and convalescent COVID-19 specimens originated in the United States, Italy and Spain.

Libraries were prepared by immunoSEQ multiplex PCR; TCRdb keeps only in-frame clonotypes and omits some of them. The sample holds around 170,000 clones, about nine tenths seen once. Sequencing used peripheral blood. The sequence derives from a woman aged 70 to 79 with acute or convalescent COVID-19. J is TRBJ1-2 and V is TRBV12-3 or TRBV12-4; no clear D. In nucleotides, the CDR3 is TGTGCCAGCAGTTCGGTAGTTGGCTACACCTTC. Encoded protein: CASSSVVGYTF.